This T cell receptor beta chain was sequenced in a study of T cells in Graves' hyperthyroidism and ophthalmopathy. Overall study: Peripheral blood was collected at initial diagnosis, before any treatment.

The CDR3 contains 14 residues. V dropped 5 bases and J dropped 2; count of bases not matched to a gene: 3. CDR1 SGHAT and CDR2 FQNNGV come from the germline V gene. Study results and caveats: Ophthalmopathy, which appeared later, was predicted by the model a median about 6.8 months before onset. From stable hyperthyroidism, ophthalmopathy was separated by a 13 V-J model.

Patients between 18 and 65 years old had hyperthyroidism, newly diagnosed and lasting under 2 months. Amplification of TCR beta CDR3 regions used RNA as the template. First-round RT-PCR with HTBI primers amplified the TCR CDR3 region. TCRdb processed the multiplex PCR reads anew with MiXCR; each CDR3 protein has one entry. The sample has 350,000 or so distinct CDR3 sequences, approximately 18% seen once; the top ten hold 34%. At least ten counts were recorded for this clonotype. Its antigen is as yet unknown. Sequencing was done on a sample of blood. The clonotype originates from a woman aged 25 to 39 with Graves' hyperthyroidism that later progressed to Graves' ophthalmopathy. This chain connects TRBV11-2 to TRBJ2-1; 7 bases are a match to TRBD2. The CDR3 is CASSPSGAYNEQFF. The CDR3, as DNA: TGTGCCAGCAGCCCCAGCGGGGCCTACAATGAGCAGTTCTTC.